The 21 T cell receptor beta chains listed next were all sequenced from one sample in a study. A single record per CDR3 protein comes from TCRdb applying MiXCR to the RT-PCR reads. The data show approximately 720,000 distinct CDR3 sequences, 14% seen once. The sample comprised memory CD4+ T cells from blood. These receptors came from a female donor in good health, serving as a healthy control.

This rearrangement joins TRBV2 to TRBJ2-7; a weak D match, TRBD2 (6 bases). With 6 bases removed from V and 5 bases from J, the gap between germline ends came to 11 bases. Germline CDR1 reads SNHLY; CDR2 reads FYNNEI. This CDR3 is 12 amino acids long. DNA for the CDR3: TGTGCCAGCAGGACTACGGGGGACGAGCAGTACTTC. Protein product: CASRTTGDEQYF.

As to this clonotype: A much larger clone sits a single nucleotide away, making a read error possible. This chain uses TRBV12-3 or TRBV12-4 with TRBJ2-1, with D perhaps being TRBD1 or TRBD2 (6 bases each). The CDR3 has 17 residues. The CDR3 here is CASSIMLRQVDYNEHFF. CDR3 in DNA: TGTGCCAGCAGTATAATGTTGAGACAGGTGGACTACAATGAGCATTTCTTC.

This clonotype was seen a handful of times. The V and J genes are TRBV7-2 and TRBJ2-5; D is unclear. This CDR3 contains 13 residues. Trimming stripped 7 bases from V and 2 bases from J, with 11 bases between. Germline assignment: CDR1 SGHTA and CDR2 FQGNSA. This chain's CDR3 is CASTPQLQETQYF. CDR3 DNA sequence: TGTGCCAGCACCCCTCAACTGCAAGAGACCCAGTACTTC.

This clonotype was seen ten or more times. V usage is TRBV29-1 and J usage is TRBJ2-7; 10 bases line up with TRBD1. J was trimmed by 3 bases and V by 6 bases; bases with no gene match: 5. The CDR3 extends over 13 amino acids. The germline gives CDR1 SQVTM, CDR2 ANQGSEA. For the CDR3, the DNA is TGCAGCGTACGCCGGGACAGGGGCTACGAGCAGTACTTC. This encodes CSVRRDRGYEQYF.

In its sample, this clonotype was seen a few times. This chain connects TRBV24-1 to TRBJ2-7; 8 nucleotides match TRBD1. The CDR3 length is 13 residues. In germline, CDR1 is KGHDR, CDR2 SFDVKD. Trimming at V came to 4 bases and at J to 4 bases, leaving 2 bases not matched to a gene. CDR3 in amino acids: CATSEQGEYEQYF. For the CDR3, the DNA is TGTGCCACCAGTGAACAGGGGGAATACGAGCAGTACTTC.

The chain uses TRBV29-1 and TRBJ1-1; D is ambiguous. From germline, CDR1 is SQVTM and CDR2 ANQGSEA. Trimming removed 5 bases at V and 1 base at J, with 11 bases between. The CDR3 contains 13 residues. CDR3 in amino acids: CSVRLGPNTEAFF. The DNA for the CDR3 is TGCAGCGTTCGACTGGGCCCGAACACTGAAGCTTTCTTT.

This rearrangement joins TRBV20-1 to TRBJ1-2, with no clear D. This CDR3 is built from 13 residues. Trimming stripped 6 bases from V and 1 base from J, with 12 bases between. Per the germline V gene, CDR1 is DFQATT and CDR2 is SNEGSKA (reference sequence). CDR3 sequence reads: CSAVRGSNYGYTF. The CDR3 DNA is TGCAGTGCCGTCCGGGGAAGTAACTATGGCTACACCTTC.

Many counts were recorded for this clonotype. This CDR3 reads CASSLGQDGDEQFF. DNA for the CDR3: TGCGCCAGCAGCTTGGGGCAGGATGGTGATGAGCAGTTCTTC. This chain joins TRBV5-1 and TRBJ2-1, with D unresolved. CDR3 size: 14 residues. Between the trimmed V and J ends, which lost 0 bases and 8 bases, there was a span of 12 bases. Germline V gene data show CDR1 as SGHRS and CDR2 as YFSETQ.

This clonotype was found many times. A junction boundary mismatches the germline segment, possibly from a read error. This CDR3 reads CASSLAGRTGELFF. The CDR3 coding sequence is TGTGCTAGCAGCTTGGCGGGCCGCACCGGGGAGCTGTTTTTT. The chain is built from TRBV7-7 and TRBJ2-2; TRBD2 is a possible D gene (5 bases). CDR1 SSHAT and CDR2 FNYEAQ come from the germline V gene (reference sequence). CDR3 length: 14 amino acids.

This clonotype was picked up a small number of times. The chain employs TRBV6-5 and TRBJ1-1; no reliable D call. There are 13 residues in the CDR3. Germline V gives CDR1 MNHEY, CDR2 SVGAGI. Trimming pared 5 bases from V and 1 base from J, leaving 8 bases between. The CDR3, as DNA: TGTGCCAGCAGTAGCTTCGGGAACACTGAAGCTTTCTTT. It is translated as CASSSFGNTEAFF.

This clonotype has a handful of counts. The J gene is TRBJ1-2, the V gene TRBV5-1; perhaps TRBD1 as D (6 bases). CDR3 size: 14 residues. V gave up 0 bases and J gave up 6 bases, with 12 bases separating them. The germline gives CDR1 SGHRS, CDR2 YFSETQ. CDR3 bases: TGCGCCAGCAGCTTGGCCACGGGGGCGGATGGCTACACCTTC. This translates into CASSLATGADGYTF. Full variable domain (outside the CDR3, taken from reference TRBV5-1 and TRBJ1-2): KAGVTQTPRYLIKTRGQQVTLSCSPISGHRSVSWYQQTPGQGLQFLFEYFSETQRNKGNFPGRFSGRQFSNSRSEMNVSTLELGDSALYLCASSLATGADGYTFGSGTRLTVV.

This clonotype was seen ten or more times. This chain uses TRBV4-1 with TRBJ2-1; D uncertain. This CDR3 is built from 15 residues. Germline lookup yields CDR1 MGHRA and CDR2 YSYEKL. The germline V and J ends were trimmed by 4 bases and 1 base, with 11 bases remaining between them. The CDR3: CASSLSWASYNEQFF. The CDR3 nucleotides read TGCGCCAGCAGCCTATCTTGGGCGTCCTACAATGAGCAGTTCTTC.

As concerns this clonotype: Being one base from a much bigger clone, this may be a read error. The CDR3 sequence is CASSSATGVEETQYF. The CDR3 DNA follows: TGTGCCAGCAGTTCCGCCACAGGGGTGGAGGAGACCCAGTACTTC. The chain employs TRBV27 and TRBJ2-5; 7 nucleotides agree with TRBD1. CDR3 length equals 15 residues. The ends lost 4 bases at V and 5 bases at J; junction bases unmatched: 10. Germline V gene sequence: CDR1 MNHEY, CDR2 SMNVEV (reference sequence).

The V and J genes are TRBV7-9 and TRBJ1-1, with 9 nucleotides matching TRBD1. Losses at the gene ends were 6 bases for V and 6 bases for J; bases not matched to a gene: 8. The CDR3 runs to 14 residues. Germline V gene data show CDR1 as SEHNR and CDR2 as FQNEAQ (reference sequence). CDR3 region: CASSRTGVSAEAFF. CDR3 in DNA: TGTGCCAGCAGTCGGACAGGGGTGTCGGCTGAAGCTTTCTTT.

This clonotype was found a few times. The CDR3 loop reads CASSPEVMSYEQYF. CDR3 in DNA: TGTGCCAGCAGCCCTGAGGTCATGTCCTACGAGCAGTACTTC. The chain couples TRBV11-2 to TRBJ2-7; D is undetermined. Germline V CDR1 and CDR2: SGHAT, FQNNGV. With 5 bases removed from V and 1 base from J, the gap between germline ends came to 12 bases. CDR3 length equals 14 residues.

This clonotype occurred a few times. The chain combines TRBV4-3 with TRBJ2-2; the D is unclear. V gave up 0 bases and J gave up 4 bases, with 6 bases separating them. Germline CDR1 is LGHNA and CDR2 is YSLEER. The length of the CDR3 is 14 residues. CDR3 sequence: CASSQDWATGELFF. The CDR3 DNA reads as TGCGCCAGCAGCCAAGATTGGGCCACCGGGGAGCTGTTTTTT.

The V and J genes are TRBV10-2 and TRBJ2-7, with 11 bases matching TRBD2. From germline, CDR1 is WSHSY and CDR2 SAAADI. J gave up 6 bases and V 6 bases, and 4 bases lay outside the gene matches. The CDR3 is made up of 13 amino acids. For the CDR3, the DNA is TGCGCCAGCAGACTAGCGGGAGAGGGCGAGCAGTACTTC. This codes for CASRLAGEGEQYF.

The chain joins TRBV5-1 to TRBJ1-2; TRBD1 matches at 7 bases. CDR1 SGHRS and CDR2 YFSETQ come from the germline V gene. Trimming cost V 4 bases and J 3 bases; bases outside gene matches: 9. This CDR3 is 15 amino acids long. The CDR3 bases are TGCGCCAGCAGCATAGGGACAGCGAGGGACTATGGCTACACCTTC. This codes for CASSIGTARDYGYTF.

CDR3 nucleotides: TGTGCCAGCAGCTTAAGGGCAGGGATCACTGAAGCTTTCTTT. Translating gives CASSLRAGITEAFF. The V and J genes are TRBV7-3 and TRBJ1-1; D is perhaps TRBD1 (5 bases). This CDR3 spans 14 amino acids. V dropped 1 base and J dropped 4 bases, with 10 bases sitting between them. Germline CDR1 is SGHTA and CDR2 is FQGTGA.

This clonotype was found many times. The chain has TRBV10-3 and TRBJ2-1; 11 positions match TRBD2. The CDR3 is 12 residues long. CDR1 and CDR2 from the germline V gene are ENHRY and SYGVKD. With V trimmed by 10 bases and J by 15 bases, 11 bases remained unmatched. The CDR3 loop reads CATAVLAGERFF. The CDR3 DNA sequence: TGTGCCACCGCCGTACTAGCGGGAGAAAGGTTCTTC.

This rearrangement joins TRBV7-3 to TRBJ2-3; TRBD2 matches 10 bases. V shed 1 base, J shed 0 bases, and the junction held 7 bases outside the gene matches. The CDR3 consists of 18 residues. Looked up from germline, CDR1 is SGHTA and CDR2 is FQGTGA. The CDR3 reads CASSLRGSTSGSTDTQYF. The DNA for the CDR3 is TGTGCCAGCAGCTTAAGGGGGTCGACTAGCGGGAGCACAGATACGCAGTATTTT.